One sample yielded the 19 T cell receptor beta chains listed below, sequenced in a study of CXCR3-negative and CXCR3-positive naive CD8 T cells. Findings of the study overall: Comparison of naive cells showed more hydrophobic TRB CDR3s in CXCR3-positive than in CXCR3-negative naive cells.

The method, 5' RACE with UMI labels, was used to prepare the TRB cDNA libraries. TCRdb reprocessed the 5' RACE reads, keeping one entry per CDR3 protein, no DNA. In all, the sample yields roughly 59,000 distinct CDR3 sequences. These TCRs are of unknown antigen specificity. Sequencing used naive CXCR3+ CD8+ T cells from blood. As to subset: CD45RO-CCR7+CD27+CD95- naive CD8+ T cells expressing CXCR3 (TNR3+). These receptors were obtained from a human donor in good health. Some clones in this sample may be carry-over from other donors' samples.

The chain joins TRBV7-6 to TRBJ2-3; lacking DNA, the TRBD2 call made by TCRdb goes unchecked. The germline V gene encodes CDR1 SGHVS and CDR2 FNYEAQ. CDR3 length: 15 residues. The CDR3 sequence: CASSPRGDSTDTQYF. Combining the CDR3 with reference TRBV7-6 and TRBJ2-3 gives the whole variable domain GAGVSQSPRYKVTKRGQDVALRCDPISGHVSLYWYRQALGQGPEFLTYFNYEAQQDKSGLPNDRFSAERPEGSISTLTIQRTEQRDSAMYRCASSPRGDSTDTQYFGPGTRLTVL.

The genes are TRBV7-9 and TRBJ2-1; TCRdb selects TRBD1, and the lack of DNA leaves this call unchecked. Germline assignment: CDR1 SEHNR and CDR2 FQNEAQ (reference sequence). The CDR3 covers 13 residues. The chain's CDR3 is CASSLGVQGEQFF.

The chain combines TRBV28 with TRBJ2-7; TCRdb outputs TRBD2, but without DNA this stays unchecked. Germline CDR1 is MDHEN and CDR2 is SYDVKM. The CDR3 runs to 14 residues. The chain's CDR3 is CASSPLAGLSEQYF.

This rearrangement joins TRBV20-1 to TRBJ2-7; the TCRdb D gene call, TRBD1, has no DNA to confirm it. The germline CDR1 and CDR2 sequences are DFQATT and SNEGSKA (reference sequence). This CDR3 has 13 residues. CDR3 sequence: CSAREGASYEQYF.

V usage is TRBV2 and J usage is TRBJ2-7; TCRdb designates TRBD2, a call that cannot be tested without DNA. From germline, CDR1 is SNHLY and CDR2 FYNNEI. The CDR3 runs 11 residues. The CDR3 sequence: CAITSQVEQYF.

This chain joins TRBV12-3 or TRBV12-4 and TRBJ2-5; TCRdb calls TRBD2, which cannot be checked without DNA. The CDR3 contains 16 residues. CDR3 amino acids: CASSYRGGGTLETQYF.

The chain is built from TRBV7-3 and TRBJ2-1. Germline values: CDR1 SGHTA, CDR2 FQGTGA. This CDR3 contains 13 residues. This CDR3 is CASSLTFHNEQFF.

CDR3 amino acids: CSVVMGNAEAFF. The chain employs TRBV29-1 and TRBJ1-1. The CDR3 covers 12 residues. Germline CDR1 reads SQVTM; CDR2 reads ANQGSEA.

The genes are TRBV4-1 and TRBJ1-1. There are 14 residues in the CDR3. The germline CDR1 and CDR2 sequences are MGHRA and YSYEKL. CDR3 in amino acids: CASSQERFGSEAFF.

The gene calls are TRBV7-2 and TRBJ2-3; checking the TCRdb D call of TRBD2 is not possible without DNA. Germline CDR1 reads SGHTA; CDR2 reads FQGNSA. The CDR3 sequence is 15 residues long. The CDR3: CASSNRLAGQDTQYF.

V and J are TRBV7-9 and TRBJ1-1. The CDR3 runs 14 residues. Germline values: CDR1 SEHNR, CDR2 FQNEAQ (reference sequence). The CDR3 spells CASSLEGLLSEAFF.

The V call is TRBV7-9, the J call TRBJ2-3; TCRdb names TRBD1, which stays unverified in the absence of DNA. This CDR3 has 15 amino acids. Germline V gives CDR1 SEHNR, CDR2 FQNEAQ (reference sequence). The CDR3 loop reads CASSSRDRDTDTQYF.

CDR3 protein: CSVEFLLAGNYEQYF. The chain is built from TRBV29-1 and TRBJ2-7; TCRdb picks TRBD2, but there is no DNA to check that call. The CDR3 sequence is 15 residues long. Per the germline V gene, CDR1 is SQVTM and CDR2 is ANQGSEA.

The CDR3 here is CASSPPDYLPPNEQFF. The rearrangement joins TRBV6-2 or TRBV6-3 to TRBJ2-1; TCRdb's assignment of TRBD2 cannot be checked, as there is no DNA. The length of the CDR3 is 16 residues. CDR1 and CDR2 from the germline V gene are MNHEY and SVGEGT.

The CDR3 here is CASSQMAGSPHEQFF. The chain recombines TRBV4-1 with TRBJ2-1; absent DNA, TCRdb's TRBD1 call cannot be checked. CDR3 length equals 15 residues. The germline CDR1 and CDR2 sequences are MGHRA and YSYEKL.

The rearrangement uses TRBV7-6 and TRBJ1-1. Germline values: CDR1 SGHVS, CDR2 FNYEAQ. CDR3 length: 17 amino acids. CDR3 loop: CASSLFSLAMENTEAFF.

The J gene is TRBJ1-2, the V gene TRBV11-2; as DNA is missing, the TRBD1 call by TCRdb cannot be tested. This CDR3 has 14 residues. The germline gives CDR1 SGHAT, CDR2 FQNNGV. The CDR3 sequence is CASSLDRGGYGYTF.

The CDR3 sequence is CSASRRGTNEKLFF. This rearrangement joins TRBV20-1 to TRBJ1-4. The CDR3 contains 14 residues. Germline CDR1 reads DFQATT; CDR2 reads SNEGSKA (reference sequence).

The chain couples TRBV11-3 to TRBJ2-1; TCRdb proposes TRBD2, but this gene call is untestable without DNA. Per the germline V gene, CDR1 is SGHNT and CDR2 is YENEEA. CDR3 size: 17 residues. CDR3 loop: CASSPEYGTSGNNEQFF.